This T cell receptor (beta chain) comes out of a study of control samples from healthy donors and cancer patients (TCRdb year 2020). Details on this clone: This clone's antigen is unknown. Base qualities are missing; no much larger clone stands one base away.

The library relied on the immunoSEQ multiplex PCR assay. What TCRdb holds here is the immuneACCESS table cut down to in-frame rearrangements. Part of the clones is not present; checked against another copy, under half of the missing clones reflect an unresolved V gene, and the others are unexplained. This sample gives around 90,000 clones in total; over 65% of them show up just once. The ten largest clones capture 2% to 2.5% of the sample. Reading from cysteine to phenylalanine, the CDR3 counts 13 amino acids. Left in the record is the CDR3 DNA by itself, 39 bases read in frame from the first base. From a lookup of the germline V gene, CDR1 and CDR2 are MNHEY and SVGAGI. V trim: 10 bases; J trim: 0 bases; unmatched bases: 4.

The sequence links TRBV6-5 to TRBJ2-3; 7 bases in the middle match TRBD2. This receptor was obtained from a woman aged 40 to 50 in good health. The sequenced sample was blood. CDR3 sequence: CATQRGSTDTQYF. The nucleotide sequence is given as TGTGCCACCCAGCGGGGTAGCACAGATACGCAGTATTTT.